This T cell receptor beta chain was captured by sequencing in a study of T cell repertoires in cytomegalovirus infection. For the study at large: Recently identified HLA-C-restricted CMV epitopes and well-studied HLA-B-restricted CMV epitopes were used by the study. Public signatures in TCR beta pointed to CMV infection and matching HLA type. Overall study findings and caveats: Cumulative public TCR beta family frequency identified CMV carriers with the relevant HLA. CMV-specific TCR beta clonotypes restricted by HLA-C dominated the ex vivo response.

TCRdb used MiXCR to reprocess the reads, holding one entry per CDR3 protein. The table lists tens of thousands of distinct CDR3 sequences, around 23% of them singletons, with approximately 90% in the top ten. The germline V gene has CDR1 DFQATT and CDR2 SNEGSKA (reference sequence). This CDR3 has 14 amino acids. Trimming removed 3 bases from V and 3 bases from J, with 14 bases in between. To note about this clonotype: Its target is unknown.

The clonotype was recovered from a human donor in good health (CMV status not recorded). Some clones in this sample may be carry-over from other donors' samples. The chain recombines TRBV20-1 with TRBJ1-1; no reliable D call. The sequencing here drew on CD8+ T cells from cultured PBMCs, taken from culture after CMV antigen stimulation. In DNA, the CDR3 is TGCAGTGCTAGGGCAGGAAACTCGCACACTGAAGCTTTCTTT. This sequence encodes CSARAGNSHTEAFF.